This T cell receptor beta chain stems from a study of CD8 T cells in ankylosing spondylitis. Overall study results and limits: Researchers reportedly found disease-linked clones significantly enriched in matched ankylosing spondylitis synovial fluid. Clones linked with disease were CD8+ and fairly uncommon in the peripheral blood. One TCR beta motif, made up of roughly eight highly homologous variants, appeared characteristic of ankylosing spondylitis blood.

This clonotype was seen at least ten times. The antigen is unknown. Preparation of TCR beta libraries was done by quantitative 5'-RACE with molecular barcodes. TCRdb redid the calling of the 5' RACE reads with MiXCR, one entry per CDR3 protein. The data contain roughly 97,000 distinct CDR3 sequences, 8% to 10% of them seen just once; the ten biggest clones take up about 9.6%. The CDR3 has 16 amino acids. CDR1 and CDR2 (germline): DFQATT, SNEGSKA (reference sequence). After removal of 0 bases from V and 9 bases from J, the junction contained 7 bases not matched to a gene. Sequencing was done on a sample of blood, either unsorted or a sorted T cell fraction (not recorded which). The genes are TRBV20-1 and TRBJ2-1; 14 nucleotides align to TRBD2. The TCR originated in a male donor with ankylosing spondylitis or in good health (not recorded which). The CDR3 nucleotides read TGCAGTGCTAGAGATGGGGGACTAGCGGGAGATAGTGAGCAGTTCTTC. Translated, it gives CSARDGGLAGDSEQFF.